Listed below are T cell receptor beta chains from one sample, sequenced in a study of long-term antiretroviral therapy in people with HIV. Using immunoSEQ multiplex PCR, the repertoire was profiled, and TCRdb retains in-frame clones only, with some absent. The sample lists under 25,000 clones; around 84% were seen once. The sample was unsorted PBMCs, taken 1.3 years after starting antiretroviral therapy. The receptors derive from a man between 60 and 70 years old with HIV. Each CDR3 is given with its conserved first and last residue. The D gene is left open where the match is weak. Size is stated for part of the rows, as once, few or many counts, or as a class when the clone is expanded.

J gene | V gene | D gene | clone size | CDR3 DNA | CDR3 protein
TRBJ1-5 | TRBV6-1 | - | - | TGTGCCAGCAGAGAGAATAGCAATCAGCCCCAGCATTTT | CASRENSNQPQHF
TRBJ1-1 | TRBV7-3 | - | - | TGTGCCAGCAGCCCCGACGGACGGCTGAACACTGAAGCTTTCTTT | CASSPDGRLNTEAFF
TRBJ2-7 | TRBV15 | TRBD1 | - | TGTGCCACCAGCAGGAGACAGGGATCCTACGAGCAGTACTTC | CATSRRQGSYEQYF
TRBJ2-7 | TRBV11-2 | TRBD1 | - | TGTGCCAGCAGCTTAGACCCCAGGACAGGGGTGGTAGGGGAGCAGTACTTC | CASSLDPRTGVVGEQYF
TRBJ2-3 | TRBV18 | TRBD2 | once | TGTGCCAGCTCCTGGGGACTAGCGGGAGTCACAGATACGCAGTATTTT | CASSWGLAGVTDTQYF
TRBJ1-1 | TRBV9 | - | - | TGTGCCAGCAGCGTAGGGGCGAACACTGAAGCTTTCTTT | CASSVGANTEAFF
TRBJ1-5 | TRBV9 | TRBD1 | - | TGTGCCAGCAGCGTCGGGACAGGGGGCGGTCAGCCCCAGCATTTT | CASSVGTGGGQPQHF
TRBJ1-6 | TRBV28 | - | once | TGTGCCAGCAGTTTTCATAGGAGCTCCTATAATTCACCCCTCCACTTT | CASSFHRSSYNSPLHF
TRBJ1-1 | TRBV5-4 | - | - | TGTGCCAGCAGCTTGGTAGGAGGGCTGAACACTGAAGCTTTCTTT | CASSLVGGLNTEAFF
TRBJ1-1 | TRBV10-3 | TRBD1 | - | TGTGCCATCAGTCCCGGAGTGACAGGGACGAACACTGAAGCTTTCTTT | CAISPGVTGTNTEAFF
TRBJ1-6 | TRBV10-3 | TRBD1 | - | TGTGCCATCGCAGGACAGGGGCGTTCACCCCTCCACTTT | CAIAGQGRSPLHF
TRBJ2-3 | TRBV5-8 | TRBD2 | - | TGTGCCAGCAGCTTGCGGCTAGCGGGGCCAGATACGCAGTATTTT | CASSLRLAGPDTQYF
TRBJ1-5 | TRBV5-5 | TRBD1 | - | TGTGCCAGCAGCTTGAGGACAGGGGCAGCTCAGCCCCAGCATTTT | CASSLRTGAAQPQHF
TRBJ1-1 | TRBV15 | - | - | TGTGCCACCAGCAGCCAAGGCACTGAAGCTTTCTTT | CATSSQGTEAFF
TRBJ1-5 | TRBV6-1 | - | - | TGTGCCAGCAGCGATAGACAGGAATCACAGCCCCAGCATTTT | CASSDRQESQPQHF
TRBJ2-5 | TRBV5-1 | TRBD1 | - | TGCGCCAGCAGCTGGGGGGGACAGGGGGACCAAGAGACCCAGTACTTC | CASSWGGQGDQETQYF
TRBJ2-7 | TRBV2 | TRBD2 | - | TGTGCCAGCACGCGAGCCGGGGGGGGCGAGCAGTACTTC | CASTRAGGGEQYF
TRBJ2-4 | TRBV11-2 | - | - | TGTGCCAGCAGCTTAGATCCCCCAGGACGAATAGCCAAAAACATTCAGTACTTC | CASSLDPPGRIAKNIQYF
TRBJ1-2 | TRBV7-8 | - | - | TGTGCCAGCAGCTCGGCCTACCCTGGTTCGTACTATGGCTACACCTTC | CASSSAYPGSYYGYTF
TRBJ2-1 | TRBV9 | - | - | TGTGCCAGCAGCTTCAACCCCCGGGGATCCTACAATGAGCAGTTCTTC | CASSFNPRGSYNEQFF
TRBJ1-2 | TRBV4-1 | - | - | TGCGCCAGCAGCCAAGGGGGGGGACCGATCTATGGCTACACCTTC | CASSQGGGPIYGYTF
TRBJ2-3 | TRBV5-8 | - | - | TGTGCCAGCAGCCCAGATTTATCCACAGATACGCAGTATTTT | CASSPDLSTDTQYF
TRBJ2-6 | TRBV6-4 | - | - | TGTGCCAGCAGTTACGGGCCTGGGGCCAACGTCCTGACTTTC | CASSYGPGANVLTF
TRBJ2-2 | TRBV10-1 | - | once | TGCGCCAGCAGTGAGAGCAGAGACACCGGGGAGCTGTTTTTT | CASSESRDTGELFF
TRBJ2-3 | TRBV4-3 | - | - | TGCGCCAGCAGCCACCTAGGGGATACGCAGTATTTT | CASSHLGDTQYF
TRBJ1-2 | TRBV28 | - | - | TGTGCCAGCAGTTTCAACCATGGCTATACCTTC | CASSFNHGYTF
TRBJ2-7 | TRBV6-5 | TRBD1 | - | TGTGCCAGCAGCCCGCCTGGACAGGACGAGCAGTACTTC | CASSPPGQDEQYF